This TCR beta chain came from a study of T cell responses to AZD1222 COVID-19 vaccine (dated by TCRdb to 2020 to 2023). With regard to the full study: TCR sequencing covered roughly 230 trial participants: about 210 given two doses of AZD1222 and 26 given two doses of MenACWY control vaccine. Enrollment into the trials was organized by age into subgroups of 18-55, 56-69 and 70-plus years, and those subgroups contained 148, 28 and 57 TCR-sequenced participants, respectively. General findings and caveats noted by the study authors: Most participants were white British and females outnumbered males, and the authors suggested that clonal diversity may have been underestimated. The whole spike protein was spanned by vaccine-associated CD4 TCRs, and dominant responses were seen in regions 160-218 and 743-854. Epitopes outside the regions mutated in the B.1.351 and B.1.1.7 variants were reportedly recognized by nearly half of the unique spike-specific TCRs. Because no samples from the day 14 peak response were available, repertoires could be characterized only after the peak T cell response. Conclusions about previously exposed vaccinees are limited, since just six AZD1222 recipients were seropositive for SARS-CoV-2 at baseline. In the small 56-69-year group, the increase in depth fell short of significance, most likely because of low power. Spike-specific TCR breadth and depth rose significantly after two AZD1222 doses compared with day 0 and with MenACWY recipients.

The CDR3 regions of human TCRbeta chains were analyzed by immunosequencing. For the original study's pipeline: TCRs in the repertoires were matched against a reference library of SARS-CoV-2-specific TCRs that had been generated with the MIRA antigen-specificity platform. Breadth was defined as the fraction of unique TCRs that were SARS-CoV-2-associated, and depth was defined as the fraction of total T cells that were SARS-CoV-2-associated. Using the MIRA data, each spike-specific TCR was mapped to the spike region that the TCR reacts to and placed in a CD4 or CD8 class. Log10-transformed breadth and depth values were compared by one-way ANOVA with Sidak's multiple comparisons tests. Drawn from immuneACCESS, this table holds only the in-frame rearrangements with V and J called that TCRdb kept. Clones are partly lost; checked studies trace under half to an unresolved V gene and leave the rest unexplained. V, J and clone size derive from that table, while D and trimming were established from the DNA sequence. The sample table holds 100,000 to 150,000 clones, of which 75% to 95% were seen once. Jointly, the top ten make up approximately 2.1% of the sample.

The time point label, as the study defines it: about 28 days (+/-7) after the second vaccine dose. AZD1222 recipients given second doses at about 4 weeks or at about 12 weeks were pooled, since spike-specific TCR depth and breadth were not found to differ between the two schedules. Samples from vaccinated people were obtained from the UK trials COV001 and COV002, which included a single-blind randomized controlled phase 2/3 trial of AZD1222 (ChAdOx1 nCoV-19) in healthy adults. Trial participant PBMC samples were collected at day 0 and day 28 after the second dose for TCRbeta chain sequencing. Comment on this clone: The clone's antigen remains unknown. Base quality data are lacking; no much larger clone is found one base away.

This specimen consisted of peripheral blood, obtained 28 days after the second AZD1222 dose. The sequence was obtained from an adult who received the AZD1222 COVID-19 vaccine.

The CDR3 in this case is CASSELFYGNYEQYF. The DNA sequence follows: TGCGCCAGCAGTGAGCTTTTTTACGGCAATTACGAGCAGTACTTC. The receptor chain draws on TRBV10-2 and TRBJ2-7, with the D gene uncertain. CDR1 and CDR2 are read off the germline V gene as WSHSY and SAAADI. V is shortened by 2 bases, J by 4 bases, and the region joining them spans 15 bases. From its cysteine to its phenylalanine, the CDR3 spans 15 amino acids. Kept here is only the CDR3 DNA, which spans 45 bases and is read in frame from base 1.